The T cell receptor (beta chain) described here comes from a study of T cells in Graves' hyperthyroidism and ophthalmopathy. Study at large: The blood sample was taken at first diagnosis, before treatment began. The study, taken as a whole, reports: Blood also held most thyroid clonotypes expanded beyond 0.001.

On the basis of clinical symptoms, serum thyroxine and TRAb, thyroid ultrasound and orbital computed tomography, diagnoses were made. Preceding any ophthalmopathy symptoms, the blood sample dates from first hyperthyroidism diagnosis. This CDR3 is built from 16 residues. CDR1 and CDR2 (germline): SEHNR, FQNEAQ (reference sequence). The V segment lost 2 bases and the J segment 3 bases; nucleotides outside the gene matches: 4. TCR beta CDR3 region amplification was performed from RNA transcripts. The primer set for the first-round RT-PCR of the TCR CDR3 was HTBI. TCRdb reanalysed the multiplex PCR reads using MiXCR and keeps one entry per CDR3 protein. Of 550,000 to 850,000 distinct CDR3 sequences in the sample, approximately 18% were seen once. Regarding this clonotype: Its target is not known.

The chain is built from TRBV7-9 and TRBJ2-1; 10 positions agree with TRBD2. The receptor was isolated from a woman in her 50s with Graves' hyperthyroidism that later progressed to Graves' ophthalmopathy. The sequencing input was blood. The DNA for the CDR3 is TGTGCCAGCAGCTTATTTGGGACTAGCGACTACAATGAGCAGTTCTTC. As protein: CASSLFGTSDYNEQFF.